The clone carrying this T cell receptor beta chain has only one observation. These data come from a study of blood T cell repertoires in COVID-19. Study-wide background: Acute-phase and convalescent COVID-19 samples originated in the United States, Italy and Spain.

The CDR3 spans 16 residues. Germline lookup yields CDR1 LGHNA and CDR2 YSLEER. Trimming cost V 3 bases and J 7 bases, with 18 bases left between them. One Seattle source followed patients from active infection through their disease course. Data came from immunoSEQ multiplex PCR; TCRdb stores just in-frame clones and leaves some out. The repertoire holds under 450,000 clones, with 65% to 90% as singletons. The TCR sequence derives from a woman between 55 and 75 years old with COVID-19, enrolled during active disease. V gene TRBV4-3 combines with J gene TRBJ1-4; a weak D match, TRBD1 (6 bases). Sequencing input: peripheral blood. The CDR3 reads CASSQDIYRVSEKLFF. The CDR3 bases are TGCGCCAGCAGCCAGGACATTTACAGGGTTAGTGAAAAACTGTTTTTT.